This TCR beta chain is from a study of cytomegalovirus exposure and HLA in healthy donors. The overall study: Out of about 410 genotyped donors, less than 85% belonged to the Caucasian-associated ancestry cluster. Study-level points and caveats: Of the V segments, some could not be distinguished, including TRBV6-2 and TRBV6-3, and were excluded. Researchers reported in a later analysis that a missense DCLRE1C variant was tied to TCR beta V- and J-gene trimming.

The CDR3 has 14 amino acids. Germline V gives CDR1 MGHRA, CDR2 YSYEKL. The PCR made use of 60 Vbeta and 13 Jbeta primers. Per the study methods: About 12 million of 70 million to 80 million unique TCR beta chains were shared, per a later count. Here immunoSEQ multiplex PCR was the method, and the copy in TCRdb shows in-frame clones only, minus some. D and trimming come from the DNA, and the V and J calls and clone size come from that table. The sample contains over 95,000 clones, about 75% of which appear only once. As concerns this clone: Its target is not known. At one end, the junction sequence differs from germline, possibly due to a read error.

The genes are TRBV4-1 and TRBJ2-3; no firm D call. Sequencing was performed on PBMCs. The clonotype comes from a woman in her forties in good health and CMV-seropositive. The DNA of the CDR3 is TGCGCCAGCAGCCAAGCCCCGTCCTGGGCCTACCAGAATTTT. Protein product: CASSQAPSWAYQNF.